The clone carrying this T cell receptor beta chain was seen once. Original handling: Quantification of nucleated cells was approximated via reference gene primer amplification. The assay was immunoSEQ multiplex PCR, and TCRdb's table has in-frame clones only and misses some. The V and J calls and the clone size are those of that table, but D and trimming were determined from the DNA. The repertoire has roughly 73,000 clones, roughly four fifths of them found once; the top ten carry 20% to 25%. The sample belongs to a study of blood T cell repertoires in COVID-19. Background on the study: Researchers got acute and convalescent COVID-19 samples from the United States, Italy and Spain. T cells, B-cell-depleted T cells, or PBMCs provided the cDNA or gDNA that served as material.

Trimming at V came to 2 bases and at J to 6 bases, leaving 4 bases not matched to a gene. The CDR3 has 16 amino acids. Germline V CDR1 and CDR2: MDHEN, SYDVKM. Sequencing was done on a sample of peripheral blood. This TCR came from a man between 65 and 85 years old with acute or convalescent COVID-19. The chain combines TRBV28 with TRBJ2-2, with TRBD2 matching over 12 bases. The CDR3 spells CASSLVASGRAGELFF. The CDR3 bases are TGTGCCAGCAGTTTAGTCGCTAGCGGGAGGGCCGGGGAGCTGTTTTTT.